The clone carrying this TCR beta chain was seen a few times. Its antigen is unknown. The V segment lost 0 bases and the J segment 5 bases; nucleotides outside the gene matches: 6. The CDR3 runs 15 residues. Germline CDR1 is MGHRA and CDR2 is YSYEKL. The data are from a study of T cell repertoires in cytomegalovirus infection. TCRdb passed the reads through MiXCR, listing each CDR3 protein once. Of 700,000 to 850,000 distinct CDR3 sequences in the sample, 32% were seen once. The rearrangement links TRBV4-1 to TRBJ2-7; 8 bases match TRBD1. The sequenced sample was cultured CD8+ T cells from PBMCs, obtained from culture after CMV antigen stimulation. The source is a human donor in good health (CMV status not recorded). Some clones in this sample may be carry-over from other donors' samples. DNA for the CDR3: TGCGCCAGCAGCCAAGACCGGGGACAGGCGAACGAGCAGTACTTC. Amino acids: CASSQDRGQANEQYF.